The 22 T cell receptor beta chains below all came from one sample that was sequenced in a study of technical replicates of blood from a handful of donors. TCRdb's table, derived via immunoSEQ multiplex PCR, lists solely in-frame clones and lacks some. The sample records some 77,000 clones, around 90% being singletons. Source material: T cells isolated from PBMCs. These receptors came from a human donor in good health.

J is TRBJ2-7 and V is TRBV6-5; D is uncertain. CDR3 length: 14 amino acids. V lost 5 bases and J 2 bases, leaving 13 bases between the germline ends. Germline-derived CDR1 and CDR2 are MNHEY and SVGAGI. CDR3 in DNA: TGTGCCAGCAGTGACCCCCTGAGGCCCTACGAGCAGTACTTC. As protein: CASSDPLRPYEQYF.

This chain joins TRBV30 and TRBJ2-1; 10 bases line up with TRBD2. V trimming: 5 bases; J trimming: 4 bases; junction bases outside the gene matches: 8. This CDR3 comprises 15 residues. CDR1 and CDR2 from the germline V gene are GTSNPN and SVGIG (reference sequence). CDR3 sequence reads: CAWGTSSGRYNEQFF. The CDR3 nucleotides read TGTGCCTGGGGTACCTCTAGCGGGAGATACAATGAGCAGTTCTTC. Looking up the rest from reference TRBV30 and TRBJ2-1 gives the full variable domain: SQTIHQWPATLVQPVGSPLSLECTVEGTSNPNLYWYRQAAGRGLQLLFYSVGIGQISSEVPQNLSASRPQDRQFILSSKKLLLSDSGFYLCAWGTSSGRYNEQFFGPGTRLTVL.

The rearrangement uses TRBV6-6 and TRBJ1-1, with D unresolved. Germline V gene data show CDR1 as MNHNY and CDR2 as SVGAGI (reference sequence). CDR3 size: 11 residues. The germline V and J ends were trimmed by 8 bases and 0 bases, with 4 bases remaining between them. In DNA form, the CDR3 reads TGTGCCAGCGGAGTGAACACTGAAGCTTTCTTT. It specifies CASGVNTEAFF.

The rearrangement joins TRBV5-6 to TRBJ1-5, with D unresolved. The V and J ends lost 2 bases and 0 bases respectively, with 9 bases between them. The germline V gene encodes CDR1 SGHDT and CDR2 YYEEEE. This CDR3 is 15 amino acids long. This chain's CDR3 is CASSLLTSSNQPQHF. The CDR3 DNA follows: TGTGCCAGCAGCTTATTAACCAGTAGCAATCAGCCCCAGCATTTT. Filled out from reference TRBV5-6 and TRBJ1-5, the complete variable domain reads DAGVTQSPTHLIKTRGQQVTLRCSPKSGHDTVSWYQQALGQGPQFIFQYYEEEERQRGNFPDRFSGHQFPNYSSELNVNALLLGDSALYLCASSLLTSSNQPQHFGDGTRLSIL.

V usage is TRBV29-1 and J usage is TRBJ1-1; D is ambiguous. Deletions cut 4 bases from V and 1 base from J, with 13 bases between. CDR1 SQVTM and CDR2 ANQGSEA come from the germline V gene. The CDR3 contains 14 residues. The DNA of the CDR3 is TGCAGCGTTGGAAGTGTGCAGGAGAACACTGAAGCTTTCTTT. It codes for CSVGSVQENTEAFF.

This clone was counted between two and nine times. The gene calls are TRBV7-2 and TRBJ1-1; D is undetermined. Germline V lookup: CDR1 SGHTA, CDR2 FQGNSA. CDR3 length: 13 residues. V shed 5 bases and J shed 1 base, with 8 bases lying between them. CDR3 sequence reads: CASSMTENTEAFF. The CDR3 nucleotides are TGTGCCAGCAGCATGACTGAGAACACTGAAGCTTTCTTT.

V is TRBV7-8 and J is TRBJ2-1; 14 positions agree with TRBD2. The CDR3 is 19 residues long. V lost 1 base, J lost 2 bases, and 7 bases stayed unmatched. The germline V gene has CDR1 SGHVS and CDR2 FQNEAQ. The CDR3 loop reads CASSLGLAGGPRPYNEQFF. Here the CDR3 DNA reads TGTGCCAGCAGCTTAGGACTAGCGGGAGGGCCTAGACCCTACAATGAGCAGTTCTTC.

V is TRBV19 and J is TRBJ2-7, with 9 bases that match TRBD1. The CDR3 length is 14 residues. Trimming took 3 bases from V and 4 from J; bases not matched to a gene: 4. In germline, CDR1 is LNHDA, CDR2 SQIVND (reference sequence). The CDR3 nucleotides are TGTGCCAGTAGTATTGGGGGACAGGGTTACGAGCAGTACTTC. It yields the protein CASSIGGQGYEQYF. Looking up the rest from reference TRBV19 and TRBJ2-7 gives the full variable domain: DGGITQSPKYLFRKEGQNVTLSCEQNLNHDAMYWYRQDPGQGLRLIYYSQIVNDFQKGDIAEGYSVSREKKESFPLTVTSAQKNPTAFYLCASSIGGQGYEQYFGPGTRLTVT.

The table lists this clone with a few counts. The rearrangement joins TRBV5-8 to TRBJ2-1, with TRBD2 matching 11 bases. The CDR3 has 15 residues. CDR1 and CDR2 (germline): SGHTS, YDEGEE. J lost 10 bases, V lost 2 bases, and 8 bases had no gene match. Here the CDR3 DNA reads TGTGCCAGCAGCTTAAGTAGCGGGAGGGCCAGGGAGCAGTTCTTC. Amino acid sequence: CASSLSSGRAREQFF.

V is TRBV4-2 and J is TRBJ2-1, with TRBD2 matching over 14 bases. Per germline, CDR1 LGHNA and CDR2 YNFKEQ. With 4 bases clipped from V and 8 bases from J, the junction kept 10 bases outside the gene matches. This CDR3 has 17 amino acids. The CDR3 region is CASSLRLAGGPEDEQFF. CDR3 bases: TGTGCCAGCAGCCTCCGACTAGCGGGAGGGCCTGAGGATGAGCAGTTCTTC.

This clone has a single count. CDR3 sequence reads: CASSLRRDSPDNEQFF. CDR3 in DNA: TGTGCCAGCAGCTTAAGGCGAGACTCCCCAGACAATGAGCAGTTCTTC. The rearrangement links TRBV7-6 to TRBJ2-1; D gene uncertain. CDR3 length equals 16 residues. The V gene's germline CDR1 is SGHVS and CDR2 FNYEAQ. The V and J ends lost 2 bases and 5 bases respectively, with 16 bases between them.

The chain employs TRBV15 and TRBJ1-2; 7 nucleotides line up with TRBD1. CDR3 length: 14 amino acids. V was pared by 8 bases and J by 1 base, with 7 bases of the junction left unmatched. Germline values: CDR1 LNHNV, CDR2 YYDKDF (reference sequence). This CDR3 reads CATSQGGINYGYTF. The CDR3 DNA sequence: TGTGCCACCTCACAAGGGGGCATTAACTATGGCTACACCTTC.

This chain links TRBV9 with TRBJ2-7; TRBD2 agrees at 8 bases. There are 15 residues in the CDR3. V was pared by 0 bases and J by 4 bases, with 6 bases of the junction left unmatched. The germline V gene encodes CDR1 SGDLS and CDR2 YYNGEE. CDR3 DNA: TGTGCCAGCAGCGTAGGTTTAGCGGGATCTTACGAGCAGTACTTC. Protein: CASSVGLAGSYEQYF.

This chain connects TRBV4-1 to TRBJ2-3, with a tentative D call TRBD2 (6 bases). Between the trimmed V and J ends, which lost 4 bases and 1 base, there was a span of 18 bases. The germline V gene has CDR1 MGHRA and CDR2 YSYEKL. The CDR3 runs to 17 residues. CDR3 in DNA: TGCGCCAGCAGCCTCGCGTTGGGGGAGCGGGGCACAGATACGCAGTATTTT. Protein: CASSLALGERGTDTQYF.

The V and J genes are TRBV28 and TRBJ2-7; the match to TRBD2 covers 12 bases. The ends lost 4 bases at V and 1 base at J; junction bases unmatched: 14. This CDR3 region has 19 residues. CDR1 MDHEN and CDR2 SYDVKM come from the germline V gene. The CDR3 sequence: CASSSESLAGGGWSYEQYF. CDR3 coding DNA: TGTGCCAGCAGTTCCGAGTCCCTAGCGGGAGGGGGGTGGTCCTACGAGCAGTACTTC.

The V and J genes are TRBV15 and TRBJ1-1, with D possibly TRBD1 on 6 matching bases. V was cut by 1 base and J by 3 bases, with 15 bases left in between. The CDR3 has 16 residues. Germline V gives CDR1 LNHNV, CDR2 YYDKDF (reference sequence). CDR3 DNA: TGTGCCACCAGCAGAGGACGTACAGGGATATACACTGAAGCTTTCTTT. As protein: CATSRGRTGIYTEAFF.

This chain connects TRBV14 to TRBJ2-5, with D possibly matching TRBD1 (6 bases). Trimming left V 1 base short and J 5 bases short, with 14 bases between. This CDR3 contains 15 residues. Germline CDR1 reads SGHDN; CDR2 reads FVKESK. The CDR3 loop reads CASSQVTGYFETQYF. In DNA, the CDR3 is TGTGCCAGCAGCCAAGTCACAGGGTATTTCGAGACCCAGTACTTC.

The chain uses TRBV7-9 and TRBJ2-3; tentative D call: TRBD2 (6 bases). The CDR3 is 16 residues long. V lost 5 bases, J lost 1 base, and 16 bases lay in between. The germline gives CDR1 SEHNR, CDR2 FQNEAQ (reference sequence). Written as DNA, the CDR3 is TGTGCCAGCAGCCCAAATCGGGTAGCGGGCACAGATACGCAGTATTTT. It encodes CASSPNRVAGTDTQYF.

V and J are TRBV23-1 and TRBJ2-3; 8 bases match TRBD1. TRBV23-1 is an ORF, with its function uncertain. The CDR3 contains 15 residues. V dropped 7 bases and J dropped 3; count of bases not matched to a gene: 9. CDR3 in amino acids: CASNPDRGRTDTQYF. The CDR3, as DNA: TGCGCCAGCAACCCTGACAGGGGCCGGACAGATACGCAGTATTTT.

V is TRBV2 and J is TRBJ2-2, with TRBD2 matching over 7 bases. Germline loops: CDR1 SNHLY, CDR2 FYNNEI. The CDR3 sequence is 17 residues long. V shed 8 bases, J shed 6 bases, and the junction held 18 bases outside the gene matches. The CDR3 coding sequence is TGTGCCAGCTCGGGGTTGGGCGGGAGAAGATTCCCCGGGGAGCTGTTTTTT. Residues: CASSGLGGRRFPGELFF.

The CDR3 DNA reads TGTGCCAGCAGTTACTACGGCAGGGACTCCTACGAGCAGTACTTC. This gives the protein CASSYYGRDSYEQYF. The J gene is TRBJ2-7, the V gene TRBV6-6, with D perhaps TRBD1 (5 bases). V gave up 1 base and J gave up 0 bases, with 10 bases separating them. The CDR3 is 15 amino acids. Germline V gene lookup returns CDR1 MNHNY and CDR2 SVGAGI (reference sequence).

This sequence joins TRBV9 and TRBJ2-3, with 9 bases that match TRBD2. V shed 4 bases, J shed 1 base, and the junction held 4 bases outside the gene matches. This CDR3 spans 15 amino acids. CDR1 and CDR2 from the germline V gene are SGDLS and YYNGEE. The DNA of the CDR3 is TGTGCCAGCAGCCCCCGACTAGCGGGCACAGATACGCAGTATTTT. It codes for CASSPRLAGTDTQYF.